This TCR beta chain comes out of a study of shared clonotypes between healthy human individuals. Assay: immunoSEQ multiplex PCR; the TCRdb copy retains only in-frame clones and omits some. The repertoire holds about 2.4 million clones, with under 95% as singletons. The origin of this receptor is a man aged 18 to 35 in good health. Some clones in this sample may be carry-over from other donors' samples. Sequenced input: naive CD4+ T cells from PBMCs. Subset of the sample: CD45RA+ positively selected.

CDR3 amino acids: CASSQLAGVSEQYF. The CDR3 DNA is TGTGCCAGCAGCCAACTAGCGGGAGTTTCCGAGCAGTACTTC. This sequence joins TRBV27 and TRBJ2-7; TRBD2 matches at 11 bases. The ends lost 6 bases at V and 6 bases at J; junction bases unmatched: 7. Germline V gives CDR1 MNHEY, CDR2 SMNVEV (reference sequence). CDR3 length: 14 residues.